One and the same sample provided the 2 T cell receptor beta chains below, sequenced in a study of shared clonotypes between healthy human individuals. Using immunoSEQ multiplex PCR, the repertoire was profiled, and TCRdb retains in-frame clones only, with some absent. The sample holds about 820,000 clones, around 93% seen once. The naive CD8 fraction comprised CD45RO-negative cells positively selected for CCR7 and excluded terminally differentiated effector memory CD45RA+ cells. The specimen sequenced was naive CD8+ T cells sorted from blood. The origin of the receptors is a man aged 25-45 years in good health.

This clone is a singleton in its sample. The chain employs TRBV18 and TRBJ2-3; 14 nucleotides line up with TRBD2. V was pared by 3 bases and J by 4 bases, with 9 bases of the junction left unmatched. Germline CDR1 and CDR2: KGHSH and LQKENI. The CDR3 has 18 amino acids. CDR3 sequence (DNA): TGTGCCAGCTCACCGAGCACAGGACTAGCGGGAGGCTCAGATACGCAGTATTTT. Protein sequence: CASSPSTGLAGGSDTQYF.

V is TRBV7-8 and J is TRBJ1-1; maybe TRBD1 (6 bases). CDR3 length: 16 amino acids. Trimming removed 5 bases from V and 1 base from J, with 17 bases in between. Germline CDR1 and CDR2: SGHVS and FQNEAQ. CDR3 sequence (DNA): TGTGCCAGCAGCCCACCGACAGGTATTGGGAACACTGAAGCTTTCTTT. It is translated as CASSPPTGIGNTEAFF.